This T cell receptor (beta chain) was retrieved from a study of molecular identifiers for immune sequencing clone quantification. Study at large: Four of five splits of RNA from approximately 20,000 or 100,000 naive CD8 cells were sequenced in replicates.

CDR1 LNHDA and CDR2 SQIVND come from the germline V gene (reference sequence). V dropped 7 bases and J dropped 7; count of bases not matched to a gene: 16. This CDR3 spans 17 amino acids. The authors built bulk TCR libraries by previously described methods with listed TCR primers. From the PCR reads, TCRdb called clonotypes with MiXCR, one entry per CDR3 protein. The table lists about 100,000 distinct CDR3 sequences, over 30% of them singletons. The sample holds a few counts of this clonotype. The authors gated naive CD8 T cells as CD8+CD4-CCR7+CD45RA+ for sorting. The sequencing input was naive CD8+ T cells from blood, with Jurkat cell RNA spiked in. Subset given: FACS-sorted CD8+CD4-CCR7+CD45RA+ naive T cells. The chain is built from TRBV19 and TRBJ2-1, with 10 bases matching TRBD2. The clonotype comes from a human donor in good health. Some libraries in this study had Jurkat cell RNA spiked in. CDR3 nucleotides: TGTGCCAGTAAACCCTCTATGGCTAGCGGGAGTTTGAATGAGCAGTTCTTC. Translating it yields CASKPSMASGSLNEQFF.